This TCR beta chain was sequenced during a study of CXCR3-negative and CXCR3-positive naive CD8 T cells (dated by TCRdb to the late 2010s). Concerning the study at large: About 150 million TRB reads were obtained in total, roughly 1.5 +/- 0.3 million reads per library. TRBV-TRBJ cluster analysis included naive subsets from a handful of donors and memory cells from 3 donors. Data from about 10 donors, pooled across two independent experiments, went into the diversity and physicochemical repertoire analyses.

The CDR3 goes from the cysteine to the phenylalanine over 14 residues. This entry has no DNA. The germline V gene (reference sequence) gives CDR1 as GTSNPN and CDR2 as SVGIG. The sequencing machine was a NextSeq 550. The Human TCR Profiling Kit (MiLaboratory) was used to make UMI-labeled 5' RACE TRB cDNA libraries. cDNA synthesis used the entire amount of extracted RNA, and PCR amplification then used the entire amount of cDNA produced. The libraries were made side by side, with each library going through the same number of PCR cycles. The paper's processing steps were these. With a minimum of two reads required per UMI, MIGEC and MiXCR pulled out about 50,000 +/- 10,000 unique UMI-labeled TRB cDNA molecules from each library. Each library averaged about 37,000 +/- 9,700 functional in-frame TRB CDR3 nucleotide clonotypes without stop codons. Diversity metrics, including normalized Shannon-Wiener and Chao1, were computed in VDJtools after downsampling to 5000 UMI-labeled TRB molecules per sample. VDJtools computed clonotype-size-weighted physicochemical properties of the central five CDR3 residues: interaction energy, strength, volume and Kidera factor 4. Each entry corresponds to one CDR3 protein sequence from reads that TCRdb reprocessed, and DNA is not given. For this entry, the V and J calls and clone size follow TCRdb and not the study's own pipeline. In this sample's table one finds over 70,000 distinct CDR3 sequences. Roughly 0.99% of the sample is in the top ten clones.

Points on this clonotype: Its antigen target is currently unknown.

The study at large found these results: TRBV-TRBJ usage was similar between naive CXCR3-negative and CXCR3-positive cells from the same donor, while memory cells showed distinct patterns. Comparably high repertoire diversity was found in both naive subsets, whereas much lower repertoire diversity was found in memory CD8+ T cells. Because surface CD5, which is linked to self-reactivity in mice, was comparable between the naive subsets, TCR interaction strength was also inferred from the physicochemical properties of TRB CDR3s. TRB CDR3s from CXCR3-positive naive cells showed higher hydrophobicity (lower Kidera factor 4), lower energy, and higher strength and volume indices than CXCR3-negative naive cells. Freshly isolated PBMCs were used for most assays because CXCR3 expression partially decreased after cryopreservation.

For every CD8+ T cell subset, approximately 300,000 cells were flow-sorted straight into RLT lysis buffer, and each subset was sorted in triplicate. Naive CD8+ T cells were defined stringently as CD45RO-CCR7+CD27+CD95- to exclude memory contaminants. Peripheral blood mononuclear cells were isolated from buffy coats by standard density gradient centrifugation. Naive CXCR3-negative and CXCR3-positive CD8+ T cells were flow-sorted on a FACSAria III. An RNeasy Mini Kit was used to extract total RNA from the sorted cells. This TCR came from a human donor in good health. Some clones in this sample may be carry-over from other donors' samples. Specimen: naive CXCR3- CD8+ T cells from blood. The cell subset or site label, read with the paper, signifies: CD45RO-CCR7+CD27+CD95- naive CD8+ T cells lacking CXCR3 (TNR3-). The chain is made from TRBV30 and TRBJ1-6; checking the TCRdb D call of TRBD1 is not possible without DNA. This receptor carries the CDR3 CAWSQGFRDSPLHF.